What follows are 24 T cell receptor beta chains derived from one specimen sequenced in a study of T-cell reconstitution after alpha-beta-depleted transplantation in children. Unique molecular identifiers featured in how the TCRbeta library was prepared. TCRdb processed the PCR reads anew with MiXCR; each CDR3 protein has one entry. The table has 500,000 to 600,000 distinct CDR3 sequences, over 20% seen once. This specimen was PBMCs, taken before TCRalphabeta/CD19-depleted stem cell transplant. These receptors all stem from a boy in the first two years of life with Wiskott-Aldrich syndrome, due to receive a stem cell transplant.

This clonotype was seen ten or more times. Germline and junction disagree at one end, which may indicate a read error. V is TRBV5-1 and J is TRBJ2-3; D remains ambiguous. The CDR3 is 14 amino acids. The germline gives CDR1 SGHRS, CDR2 YFSETQ. The CDR3 protein is CASSLGRSTDTQYF. CDR3 DNA: TGTGCCAGCAGCTTGGGCCGTAGCACAGATACGCAGTATTTT.

V gene TRBV4-1 combines with J gene TRBJ1-6; D perhaps matches TRBD1 (5 bases). This CDR3 is 15 amino acids long. The germline V and J ends were trimmed by 1 base and 3 bases, with 7 bases remaining between them. In germline, CDR1 is MGHRA, CDR2 YSYEKL. DNA of the CDR3: TGCGCCAGCAGCCAAGGGGACGGCTATAATTCACCCCTCCACTTT. Protein: CASSQGDGYNSPLHF.

This chain uses TRBV12-3 or TRBV12-4 with TRBJ2-4; 8 nucleotides line up with TRBD2. This CDR3 contains 16 residues. V lost 4 bases to trimming and J lost 3 bases; unmatched junction nucleotides: 8. The CDR3 DNA reads as TGTGCCAGCAGTTCCCCTCAAACTAGCGGCAAAAACATTCAGTACTTC. The encoded protein is CASSSPQTSGKNIQYF.

The chain combines TRBV20-1 with TRBJ2-2; D assignment may be TRBD1 or TRBD2 (7 bases each). This CDR3 spans 15 amino acids. V was cut by 3 bases and J by 6 bases, with 17 bases left in between. Germline CDR1 DFQATT, CDR2 SNEGSKA (reference sequence). CDR3 loop: CSARRGTESAGELFF. DNA for the CDR3: TGCAGTGCTAGGCGGGGGACAGAGAGCGCCGGGGAGCTGTTTTTT.

This clonotype was detected only a few times. This chain links TRBV5-1 with TRBJ2-1, with a possible D match to TRBD2 (6 bases). With 6 bases removed from V and 4 bases from J, the gap between germline ends came to 20 bases. CDR1 and CDR2 from the germline V gene are SGHRS and YFSETQ. This CDR3 has 16 residues. CDR3 sequence reads: CASTQISGRLYNEQFF. The CDR3 DNA reads as TGCGCCAGCACACAGATAAGCGGGCGCCTGTACAATGAGCAGTTCTTC.

The V gene is TRBV27, the J gene TRBJ2-5, with D perhaps given as TRBD1 or TRBD2 (5 bases each). The germline V and J ends were trimmed by 3 bases and 5 bases, with 13 bases remaining between them. Germline CDR1 is MNHEY and CDR2 is SMNVEV (reference sequence). The CDR3 loop spans 14 amino acids. CDR3 sequence (DNA): TGTGCCAGCAGTTTCTCGGGACGTCCGGAGACCCAGTACTTC. Its translation is CASSFSGRPETQYF.

This sequence joins TRBV28 and TRBJ2-3; 7 bases are a match to TRBD2. There are 15 residues in the CDR3. The germline gives CDR1 MDHEN, CDR2 SYDVKM. J lost 2 bases, V lost 5 bases, and 7 bases had no gene match. The CDR3 DNA reads as TGTGCCAGCAGTCCTACTAGCGCTCCCACAGATACGCAGTATTTT. Translation: CASSPTSAPTDTQYF.

There are a few counts of this clonotype. The chain carries TRBV5-1 and TRBJ2-5, with TRBD1 matching 7 bases. Trimming at V came to 0 bases and at J to 4 bases, leaving 9 bases not matched to a gene. Germline V gene data show CDR1 as SGHRS and CDR2 as YFSETQ. The length of the CDR3 is 16 residues. As DNA, the CDR3 is TGCGCCAGCAGCTTGGGTCTCTCAGGGGGTCGAGAGACCCAGTACTTC. This translates into CASSLGLSGGRETQYF.

There are many counts of this clonotype. The J gene is TRBJ2-7, the V gene TRBV7-6; TRBD2 matches at 10 bases. Germline values: CDR1 SGHVS, CDR2 FNYEAQ. J lost 2 bases, V lost 3 bases, and 7 bases had no gene match. The CDR3 sequence is 16 residues long. The CDR3 region has the DNA TGTGCCAGCAGCTTTTTAGCGGGAGGACTCACCTACGAGCAGTACTTC. It encodes CASSFLAGGLTYEQYF.

The J gene is TRBJ2-5, the V gene TRBV24-1; 10 positions match TRBD1. The length of the CDR3 is 17 residues. Germline V gene sequence: CDR1 KGHDR, CDR2 SFDVKD. The trim removed 9 bases at V and 5 bases at J, leaving 17 bases unmatched. The DNA for the CDR3 is TGTGCCACCGGGGGCCGGACAGGGGGAACGTCTGGCGAGACCCAGTACTTC. This translates into CATGGRTGGTSGETQYF.

The chain is built from TRBV29-1 and TRBJ2-1, with D perhaps matching TRBD1 or TRBD2 (5 bases each). The CDR3 extends over 13 amino acids. V lost 7 bases to trimming and J lost 6 bases, with 16 bases between them. Germline assignment: CDR1 SQVTM and CDR2 ANQGSEA. The DNA for the CDR3 is TGCAGCGCAACCGGGACGGACTTCAATGAGCAGTTCTTC. It specifies CSATGTDFNEQFF.

This clonotype has only a few counts. V and J are TRBV30 and TRBJ2-3; 11 bases are shared with TRBD2. The junction had 5 bases not matched to a gene; V was cut back by 0 bases and J by 6 bases. The CDR3 loop spans 15 amino acids. Germline V gene lookup returns CDR1 GTSNPN and CDR2 SVGIG (reference sequence). The CDR3 DNA reads TGTGCCTGGAGTGTACTAGCGGGAGTGGCGGATACGCAGTATTTT. It is translated as CAWSVLAGVADTQYF.

The V and J genes are TRBV6-6 and TRBJ2-5; D is perhaps TRBD1 (5 bases). The CDR3 runs to 13 residues. Germline V lookup: CDR1 MNHNY, CDR2 SVGAGI (reference sequence). V gave up 6 bases and J gave up 3 bases, with 11 bases separating them. The CDR3: CASRDIRKETQYF. As DNA, the CDR3 is TGTGCCAGCAGGGACATTCGAAAAGAGACCCAGTACTTC.

This clonotype has a handful of counts. The genes are TRBV5-1 and TRBJ2-3; tentatively, D is TRBD2 (5 bases). Trimming removed 2 bases from V and 0 bases from J, with 19 bases in between. The CDR3 extends over 18 amino acids. Germline-derived CDR1 and CDR2 are SGHRS and YFSETQ. The CDR3: CASSFGPRVATSTDTQYF. DNA of the CDR3: TGCGCCAGCAGCTTCGGTCCGCGAGTAGCGACTAGCACAGATACGCAGTATTTT.

This clonotype was seen only a few times. This sequence joins TRBV2 and TRBJ2-7, with 7 bases identical to TRBD1. This CDR3 has 14 amino acids. V was pared by 7 bases and J by 4 bases, with 10 bases of the junction left unmatched. Germline V gives CDR1 SNHLY, CDR2 FYNNEI. The CDR3 nucleotides are TGTGCCAGCAAATACAGGGGCCAATCTTACGAGCAGTACTTC. This encodes CASKYRGQSYEQYF.

The genes are TRBV27 and TRBJ2-6; possibly TRBD1 or TRBD2 for D (5 bases each). The germline CDR1 and CDR2 sequences are MNHEY and SMNVEV (reference sequence). This CDR3 has 18 residues. Trimming pared 5 bases from V and 0 bases from J, leaving 17 bases between. This CDR3 reads CASSHTTRGPSGANVLTF. CDR3 DNA sequence: TGTGCCAGCAGTCACACGACAAGGGGACCCTCTGGGGCCAACGTCCTGACTTTC.

The chain carries TRBV11-2 and TRBJ2-2; 11 positions agree with TRBD2. CDR1 SGHAT and CDR2 FQNNGV come from the germline V gene. Losses at the gene ends were 0 bases for V and 6 bases for J; bases not matched to a gene: 15. The CDR3 runs to 20 residues. The CDR3 here is CASSLEGLAAPGNLPGELFF. The CDR3 coding sequence is TGTGCCAGCAGCTTAGAGGGACTAGCGGCCCCTGGGAACCTCCCCGGGGAGCTGTTTTTT.

This chain joins TRBV5-5 and TRBJ2-3, with 8 positions matching TRBD2. V shed 4 bases and J 1 base; nucleotides not matched to a gene: 5. This CDR3 contains 15 residues. Germline V CDR1 and CDR2: SGHKS, YYEKEE (reference sequence). In nucleotides, the CDR3 is TGTGCCAGCAGCACAAAGACTAGCGGCACAGATACGCAGTATTTT. Its translation is CASSTKTSGTDTQYF.

The J gene is TRBJ1-3, the V gene TRBV5-5; D is uncertain. V lost 0 bases and J 4 bases, leaving 8 bases between the germline ends. The CDR3 has 14 amino acids. Per germline, CDR1 SGHKS and CDR2 YYEKEE (reference sequence). The CDR3 spells CASSLVGPGNTIYF. The CDR3 bases are TGTGCCAGCAGCTTGGTAGGGCCAGGAAACACCATATATTTT.

This clonotype was detected only a few times. The J gene is TRBJ1-2, the V gene TRBV15; D gene uncertain. The CDR3 sequence is 15 residues long. The germline V gene has CDR1 LNHNV and CDR2 YYDKDF (reference sequence). V lost 3 bases and J 5 bases, leaving 16 bases between the germline ends. Written as DNA, the CDR3 is TGTGCCACCAGCAGGGGCCTGGGGTCCAATTATGGCTACACCTTC. This codes for CATSRGLGSNYGYTF.

This clonotype was detected only a few times. This chain joins TRBV7-8 and TRBJ2-5, with 7 nucleotides matching TRBD2. Looked up from germline, CDR1 is SGHVS and CDR2 is FQNEAQ. V shed 5 bases and J 2 bases; nucleotides not matched to a gene: 8. The CDR3 has 15 residues. This CDR3 is CASSLLGTMQETQYF. The CDR3 nucleotides read TGTGCCAGCAGCCTCCTGGGGACTATGCAAGAGACCCAGTACTTC.

The chain carries TRBV12-3 or TRBV12-4 and TRBJ2-2, with 7 nucleotides matching TRBD2. This CDR3 has 12 residues. Trimming cost V 6 bases and J 7 bases; bases outside gene matches: 2. DNA for the CDR3: TGTGCCAGCAGGCGGGAGATCGGGGAGCTGTTTTTT. Translating gives CASRREIGELFF.

This clonotype was recorded a few times. The chain recombines TRBV5-1 with TRBJ1-2, with 11 positions matching TRBD1. The CDR3 totals 15 residues. V shed 2 bases, J shed 6 bases, and the junction held 6 bases outside the gene matches. Per the germline V gene, CDR1 is SGHRS and CDR2 is YFSETQ. CDR3 DNA: TGCGCCAGCAGCTTAGCCCGGACAGGGGGCGATGGCTACACCTTC. Its protein product is CASSLARTGGDGYTF.

The CDR3 is CASSLSWREETQYF. The CDR3 nucleotides read TGTGCCAGCAGTTTATCATGGCGGGAAGAGACCCAGTACTTC. The chain is built from TRBV12-3 or TRBV12-4 and TRBJ2-5, with D perhaps matching TRBD2 (5 bases). There are 14 residues in the CDR3. V gave up 2 bases and J gave up 3 bases, with 10 bases separating them.